The 32 T cell receptor beta chains presented below share a single source sample, sequenced in a study of OX40 agonist ivuxolimab in advanced cancers. The data were produced by immunoSEQ multiplex PCR, yet TCRdb's version contains in-frame clones alone and is incomplete. The sample lists almost 80,000 clones, roughly 84% occurring once. The sequences come from CD4+ or CD8+ T cells sorted from blood, collected in a trial of the OX40 agonist ivuxolimab. These receptors were taken from an adult with an advanced solid tumor such as melanoma, head and neck, liver or kidney cancer.

This clone has just one count. The chain uses TRBV6-5 and TRBJ2-7; 11 bases fit TRBD2. In germline, CDR1 is MNHEY, CDR2 SVGAGI. The CDR3 contains 14 residues. The V segment lost 7 bases and the J segment 3 bases; nucleotides outside the gene matches: 5. The CDR3 region is CASKIAGGNYEQYF. The CDR3 DNA follows: TGTGCCAGCAAGATAGCGGGAGGGAACTACGAGCAGTACTTC.

V and J are TRBV6-1 and TRBJ1-2; perhaps TRBD1 as D (6 bases). The CDR3 loop spans 13 amino acids. Between the trimmed V and J ends, which lost 4 bases and 5 bases, there was a span of 11 bases. Germline values: CDR1 MNHNS, CDR2 SASEGT. In nucleotides, the CDR3 is TGTGCCAGCAGTGCTACAGGGATTTATGGCTACACCTTC. Its translation: CASSATGIYGYTF.

V and J are TRBV7-3 and TRBJ2-3; TRBD2 matches 8 bases. This CDR3 has 16 amino acids. Germline V CDR1 and CDR2: SGHTA, FQGTGA. With V trimmed by 6 bases and J by 6 bases, 14 bases remained unmatched. The CDR3 nucleotides read TGTGCCAGCAGTCAACCGGGACTAGGTGGTTCTGATACGCAGTATTTT. The encoded protein is CASSQPGLGGSDTQYF.

The gene calls are TRBV11-2 and TRBJ2-3; TRBD2 matches at 7 bases. This CDR3 is 17 amino acids long. Germline lookup yields CDR1 SGHAT and CDR2 FQNNGV. After removal of 1 base from V and 9 bases from J, the junction contained 16 bases not matched to a gene. CDR3 in amino acids: CASSLVDGGTIFGTQYF. CDR3 coding DNA: TGTGCCAGCAGCTTAGTCGACGGGGGGACTATCTTTGGGACGCAGTATTTT.

CDR3 DNA: TGTGCCAGTAGTGCGCCTGGGCTAGCAGAGTCTGGGGCCAACGTCCTGACTTTC. The encoded protein is CASSAPGLAESGANVLTF. The chain links TRBV19 to TRBJ2-6, with D possibly TRBD2 on 5 matching bases. The V end lost 5 bases, the J end lost 1 base, and 18 bases lay between the germline ends. The germline CDR1 and CDR2 sequences are LNHDA and SQIVND (reference sequence). The CDR3 sequence is 18 residues long.

The table lists this clone with a count of one. The chain is built from TRBV10-2 and TRBJ1-1; tentatively, D is TRBD1 (5 bases). V gave up 8 bases and J gave up 7 bases, with 11 bases separating them. This CDR3 spans 11 amino acids. Germline V gene data show CDR1 as WSHSY and CDR2 as SAAADI. The CDR3 protein is CASAGVGEAFF. In DNA, the CDR3 is TGCGCCAGCGCGGGGGTGGGTGAAGCTTTCTTT.

This sequence joins TRBV20-1 and TRBJ1-1, with D perhaps TRBD1 (6 bases). V gave up 6 bases and J gave up 6 bases, with 11 bases separating them. The CDR3 length is 11 residues. The germline V gene encodes CDR1 DFQATT and CDR2 SNEGSKA (reference sequence). Here the CDR3 DNA reads TGCAGTGCCCCAAAGGGGGCTGAAGCTTTCTTT. Protein product: CSAPKGAEAFF.

The rearrangement uses TRBV5-1 and TRBJ2-2; D not resolved. The CDR3 extends over 17 amino acids. The germline V gene has CDR1 SGHRS and CDR2 YFSETQ. Trimming pared 0 bases from V and 0 bases from J, leaving 12 bases between. The CDR3 DNA is TGCGCCAGCAGCTTGGATCGTCTTCTAGCGAACACCGGGGAGCTGTTTTTT. Protein sequence: CASSLDRLLANTGELFF.

The chain carries TRBV7-9 and TRBJ1-6; D is ambiguous. The CDR3 is 12 amino acids. Germline V lookup: CDR1 SEHNR, CDR2 FQNEAQ (reference sequence). Between the trimmed V and J ends, which lost 3 bases and 8 bases, there was a span of 5 bases. The CDR3 region has the DNA TGTGCCAGCAGCTTCTTGGATTCACCCCTCCACTTT. Protein sequence: CASSFLDSPLHF. Variable domain in full (rest from reference TRBV7-9 and TRBJ1-6): DTGVSQNPRHKITKRGQNVTFRCDPISEHNRLYWYRQTLGQGPEFLTYFQNEAQLEKSRLLSDRFSAERPKGSFSTLEIQRTEQGDSAMYLCASSFLDSPLHFGNGTRLTVT.

CDR3 sequence reads: CASSQQPGQSTGELFF. CDR3 DNA: TGCGCCAGCAGCCAACAACCGGGACAGAGCACCGGGGAGCTGTTTTTT. This rearrangement joins TRBV4-1 to TRBJ2-2; TRBD1 aligns across 7 bases. In germline, CDR1 is MGHRA, CDR2 YSYEKL. Trimming cost V 2 bases and J 4 bases; bases outside gene matches: 7. The CDR3 is made up of 16 amino acids.

The V gene is TRBV18, the J gene TRBJ1-4; TRBD1 agrees at 9 bases. The CDR3 runs 15 residues. The germline CDR1 and CDR2 sequences are KGHSH and LQKENI. Unmatched junction bases numbered 7, after V lost 4 bases and J lost 7 bases. The CDR3 bases are TGTGCCAGCTCACTAAACAGGGGGCCGAGTGAAAAACTGTTTTTT. Its translation is CASSLNRGPSEKLFF. The full variable domain, with the rest looked up from reference TRBV18 and TRBJ1-4, is NAGVMQNPRHLVRRRGQEARLRCSPMKGHSHVYWYRQLPEEGLKFMVYLQKENIIDESGMPKERFSAEFPKEGPSILRIQQVVRGDSAAYFCASSLNRGPSEKLFFGSGTQLSVL.

The chain uses TRBV19 and TRBJ2-2; D is uncertain. CDR3 length equals 11 residues. Trimming took off 6 bases at V and 3 bases at J, with 2 bases between the two ends. From germline, CDR1 is LNHDA and CDR2 SQIVND (reference sequence). CDR3 loop: CASSYTGELFF. CDR3 in DNA: TGTGCCAGTAGCTACACCGGGGAGCTGTTTTTT.

The rearrangement uses TRBV11-2 and TRBJ2-6; no definite D call. Trimming shortened V by 1 base and J by 3 bases, and 4 bases separated the two germline ends. This CDR3 is 14 amino acids long. Germline V gene data show CDR1 as SGHAT and CDR2 as FQNNGV. CDR3 amino acids: CASSLAGGANVLTF. The CDR3 DNA sequence: TGTGCCAGCAGCTTAGCGGGTGGGGCCAACGTCCTGACTTTC.

This chain links TRBV2 with TRBJ1-5; no definite D call. The CDR3 spans 17 residues. V was cut by 1 base and J by 3 bases, with 16 bases left in between. Germline assignment: CDR1 SNHLY and CDR2 FYNNEI. The CDR3 loop reads CASSEVSVGWDNQPQHF. In DNA, the CDR3 is TGTGCCAGCAGTGAAGTTTCTGTAGGTTGGGACAATCAGCCCCAGCATTTT. The variable domain in full, with the rest retrieved from reference TRBV2 and TRBJ1-5, is EPEVTQTPSHQVTQMGQEVILRCVPISNHLYFYWYRQILGQKVEFLVSFYNNEISEKSEIFDDQFSVERPDGSNFTLKIRSTKLEDSAMYFCASSEVSVGWDNQPQHFGDGTRLSIL.

This chain connects TRBV2 to TRBJ1-1; D not certain. Germline V gene sequence: CDR1 SNHLY, CDR2 FYNNEI. The CDR3 has 14 residues. Trimming pared 8 bases from V and 1 base from J, leaving 14 bases between. DNA for the CDR3: TGTGCCAGCTCAACCCGAACAAGGAACACTGAAGCTTTCTTT. Protein: CASSTRTRNTEAFF.

The gene calls are TRBV6-6 and TRBJ1-2; D not certain. The germline V gene has CDR1 MNHNY and CDR2 SVGAGI (reference sequence). The CDR3 contains 14 residues. V dropped 0 bases and J dropped 3 bases, with 8 bases sitting between them. The CDR3 sequence is CASSYSSKDYGYTF. CDR3 DNA: TGTGCCAGCAGTTACTCGAGCAAAGACTATGGCTACACCTTC.

The CDR3 DNA sequence: TGTGCCAGCAGCTTTGCATGGGGTGATGAAAAACTGTTTTTT. This translates into CASSFAWGDEKLFF. The chain carries TRBV5-5 and TRBJ1-4; D gene uncertain. Germline CDR1 and CDR2: SGHKS and YYEKEE (reference sequence). The CDR3 is 14 residues long. The V end was cut by 2 bases, the J end by 6 bases, with 11 bases between.

This clone has a single count. The rearrangement uses TRBV6-6 and TRBJ2-7; no firm D call. V dropped 4 bases and J dropped 7 bases, with 8 bases sitting between them. The CDR3 sequence is 11 residues long. CDR1 is MNHNY, CDR2 SVGAGI, per germline (reference sequence). The CDR3 is CASSFSSEQYF. DNA for the CDR3: TGTGCCAGCAGTTTCAGTTCGGAGCAGTACTTC.

This chain connects TRBV4-1 to TRBJ1-3, with D possibly matching TRBD1 (5 bases). Germline assignment: CDR1 MGHRA and CDR2 YSYEKL. The CDR3 runs 15 residues. The ends were cut back, 8 bases at V and 2 bases at J, with 16 bases in the middle. CDR3: CASSAPGATGNTIYF. CDR3 coding DNA: TGCGCCAGCTCAGCTCCTGGGGCAACTGGAAACACCATATATTTT.

V gene TRBV7-8 combines with J gene TRBJ2-3; 8 nucleotides align to TRBD2. V dropped 1 base and J dropped 0; count of bases not matched to a gene: 6. This CDR3 contains 17 residues. CDR1 is SGHVS, CDR2 FQNEAQ, per germline. The CDR3 sequence: CASSLDLASGSTDTQYF. In DNA form, the CDR3 reads TGTGCCAGCAGCTTAGATCTTGCTAGCGGGAGCACAGATACGCAGTATTTT.

The chain uses TRBV6-5 and TRBJ1-5, with 7 bases lining up with TRBD1. Germline values: CDR1 MNHEY, CDR2 SVGAGI. The V segment lost 0 bases and the J segment 2 bases; nucleotides outside the gene matches: 4. CDR3 size: 16 residues. The CDR3: CASSYSGGGGNQPQHF. The DNA of the CDR3 is TGTGCCAGCAGTTACTCAGGGGGCGGGGGCAATCAGCCCCAGCATTTT.

This chain links TRBV6-5 with TRBJ1-6; D is ambiguous. CDR1 is MNHEY, CDR2 SVGAGI, per germline. CDR3 length: 16 residues. Trimming stripped 0 bases from V and 4 bases from J, with 10 bases between. Here the CDR3 reads CASSYSLTVYNSPLHF. Here the CDR3 DNA reads TGTGCCAGCAGTTACTCCCTGACGGTTTATAATTCACCCCTCCACTTT.

The chain links TRBV14 to TRBJ2-6, with no clear D. Germline lookup yields CDR1 SGHDN and CDR2 FVKESK. V gave up 5 bases and J gave up 4 bases, with 3 bases separating them. The CDR3 consists of 12 residues. CDR3 loop: CASSVGANVLTF. The CDR3 region has the DNA TGTGCCAGCAGCGTGGGGGCCAACGTCCTGACTTTC.

The CDR3 DNA sequence: TGTGCCAGCACCCAGGGCAATGAGCAGTTCTTC. Encoded protein: CASTQGNEQFF. V and J are TRBV6-5 and TRBJ2-1, with D tentatively TRBD1 (5 bases). This CDR3 has 11 residues. Germline V gene data show CDR1 as MNHEY and CDR2 as SVGAGI. V dropped 7 bases and J dropped 6 bases, with 7 bases sitting between them.

V and J are TRBV6-1 and TRBJ2-2, with 9 bases matching TRBD2. The length of the CDR3 is 16 residues. Per germline, CDR1 MNHNS and CDR2 SASEGT. After removal of 3 bases from V and 2 bases from J, the junction contained 4 bases not matched to a gene. The CDR3, as DNA: TGTGCCAGCAGTGAGGTAGCGGGGGTAAACACCGGGGAGCTGTTTTTT. Amino acids: CASSEVAGVNTGELFF.

The chain is built from TRBV5-6 and TRBJ1-2; D is possibly TRBD1 (5 bases). V was cut by 6 bases and J by 4 bases, with 13 bases left in between. CDR1 SGHDT and CDR2 YYEEEE come from the germline V gene. This CDR3 contains 13 residues. The DNA for the CDR3 is TGTGCCAGCACTCCTCAGGGCGCCTATGGCTACACCTTC. It translates to CASTPQGAYGYTF.

In DNA, the CDR3 is TGTGCCAGCAGCCAAGCTCGAGGGACTGAAGCTTTCTTT. Its protein is CASSQARGTEAFF. This chain joins TRBV14 and TRBJ1-1; D remains ambiguous. The CDR3 has 13 amino acids. Germline V CDR1 and CDR2: SGHDN, FVKESK. V lost 1 base to trimming and J lost 5 bases, with 8 bases between them. Using reference TRBV14 and TRBJ1-1 for the parts outside the CDR3, the full variable domain is EAGVTQFPSHSVIEKGQTVTLRCDPISGHDNLYWYRRVMGKEIKFLLHFVKESKQDESGMPNNRFLAERTGGTYSTLKVQPAELEDSGVYFCASSQARGTEAFFGQGTRLTVV.

The genes are TRBV29-1 and TRBJ1-3, with 7 positions matching TRBD1. CDR3 length: 14 amino acids. The germline CDR1 and CDR2 sequences are SQVTM and ANQGSEA. V dropped 3 bases and J dropped 0; count of bases not matched to a gene: 2. The CDR3 reads CSVDDRDSGNTIYF. In DNA form, the CDR3 reads TGCAGCGTTGATGACAGGGACTCTGGAAACACCATATATTTT.

V is TRBV6-4 and J is TRBJ2-3, with D tentatively TRBD1 (5 bases). Germline loops: CDR1 MRHNA, CDR2 SNTAGT. V dropped 5 bases and J dropped 0 bases, with 12 bases sitting between them. This CDR3 comprises 15 residues. CDR3 amino acids: CASSRTSSSTDTQYF. The CDR3 region has the DNA TGTGCCAGCAGTCGGACATCCTCTAGCACAGATACGCAGTATTTT.

Remarks on this clone: The junction departs from germline at one end; a sequencing error may be responsible. The CDR3 nucleotides are TGCAGCGTGGAAGGACAAGAGCATCTTGAGCAGTTCTTC. Translated, it gives CSVEGQEHLEQFF. J is TRBJ2-1 and V is TRBV29-1; TRBD1 is a possible D gene (5 bases). Germline V gene sequence: CDR1 SQVTM, CDR2 ANQGSEA. This CDR3 spans 13 amino acids.

The rearrangement links TRBV19 to TRBJ2-7, with a possible D match to TRBD1 (5 bases). Trimming removed 4 bases from V and 2 bases from J, with 9 bases in between. Germline CDR1 is LNHDA and CDR2 is SQIVND (reference sequence). The length of the CDR3 is 13 residues. CDR3: CASSRGVAYEQYF. The CDR3 bases are TGTGCCAGTAGTAGGGGCGTAGCCTACGAGCAGTACTTC.

This chain links TRBV27 with TRBJ2-1, with 10 bases fitting TRBD2. Germline V gives CDR1 MNHEY, CDR2 SMNVEV (reference sequence). Trimming took 5 bases from V and 6 from J; bases not matched to a gene: 4. This CDR3 has 14 amino acids. The CDR3 loop is CASSLLAGVNEQFF. As DNA, the CDR3 is TGTGCCAGCAGTCTCCTAGCGGGAGTCAATGAGCAGTTCTTC.